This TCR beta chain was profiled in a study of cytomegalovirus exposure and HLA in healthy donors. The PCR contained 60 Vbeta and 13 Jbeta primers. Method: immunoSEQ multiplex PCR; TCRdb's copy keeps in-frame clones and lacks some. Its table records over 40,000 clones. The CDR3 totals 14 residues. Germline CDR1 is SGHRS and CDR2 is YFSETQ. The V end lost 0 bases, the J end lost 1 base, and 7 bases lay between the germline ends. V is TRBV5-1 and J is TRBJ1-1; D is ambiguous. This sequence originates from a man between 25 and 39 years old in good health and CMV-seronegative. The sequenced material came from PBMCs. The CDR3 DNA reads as TGCGCCAGCAGCTTGGCCACAGCGAACACTGAAGCTTTCTTT. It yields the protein CASSLATANTEAFF.